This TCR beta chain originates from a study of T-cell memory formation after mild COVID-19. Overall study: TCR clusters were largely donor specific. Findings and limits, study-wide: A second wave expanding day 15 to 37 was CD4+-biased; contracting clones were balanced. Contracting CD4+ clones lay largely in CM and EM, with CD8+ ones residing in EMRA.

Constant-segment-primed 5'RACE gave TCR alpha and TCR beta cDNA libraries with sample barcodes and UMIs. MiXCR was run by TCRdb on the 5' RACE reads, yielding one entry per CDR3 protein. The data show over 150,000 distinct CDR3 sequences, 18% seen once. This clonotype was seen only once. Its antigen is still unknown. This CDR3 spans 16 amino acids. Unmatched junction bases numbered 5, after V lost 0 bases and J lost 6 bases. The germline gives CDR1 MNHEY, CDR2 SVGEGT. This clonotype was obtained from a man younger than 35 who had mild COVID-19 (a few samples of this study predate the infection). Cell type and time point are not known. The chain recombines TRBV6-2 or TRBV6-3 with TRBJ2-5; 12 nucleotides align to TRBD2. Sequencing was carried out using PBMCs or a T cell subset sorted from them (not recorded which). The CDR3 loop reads CASSYSASGGEKTQYF. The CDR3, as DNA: TGTGCCAGCAGTTACTCGGCTAGCGGGGGGGAAAAGACCCAGTACTTC.